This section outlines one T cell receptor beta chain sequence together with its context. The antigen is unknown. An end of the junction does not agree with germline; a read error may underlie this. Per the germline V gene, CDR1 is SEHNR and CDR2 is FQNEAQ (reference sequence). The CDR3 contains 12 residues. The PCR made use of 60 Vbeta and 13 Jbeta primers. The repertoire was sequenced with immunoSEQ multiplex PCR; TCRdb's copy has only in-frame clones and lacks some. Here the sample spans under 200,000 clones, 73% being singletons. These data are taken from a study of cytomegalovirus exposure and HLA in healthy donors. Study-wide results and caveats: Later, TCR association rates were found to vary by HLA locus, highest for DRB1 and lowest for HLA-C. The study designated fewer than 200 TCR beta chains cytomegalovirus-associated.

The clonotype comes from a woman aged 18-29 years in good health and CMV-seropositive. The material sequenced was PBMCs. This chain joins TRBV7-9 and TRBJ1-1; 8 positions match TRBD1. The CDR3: CSSSLDRGEAFF. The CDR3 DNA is TGTTCCAGCAGCTTAGACAGGGGTGAAGCTTTCTTT.